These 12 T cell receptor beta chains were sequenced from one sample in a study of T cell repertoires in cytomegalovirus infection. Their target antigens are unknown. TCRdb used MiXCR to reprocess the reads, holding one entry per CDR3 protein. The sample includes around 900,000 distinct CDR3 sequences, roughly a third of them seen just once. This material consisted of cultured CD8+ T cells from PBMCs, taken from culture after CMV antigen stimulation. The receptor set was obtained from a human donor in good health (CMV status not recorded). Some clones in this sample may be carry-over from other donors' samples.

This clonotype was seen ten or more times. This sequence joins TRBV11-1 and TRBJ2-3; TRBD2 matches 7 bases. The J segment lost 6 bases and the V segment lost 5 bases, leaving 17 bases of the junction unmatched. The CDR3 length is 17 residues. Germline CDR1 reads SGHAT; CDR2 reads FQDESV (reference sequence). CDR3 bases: TGTGCCAGCAGCCACTCTCTAGCGGATCTTCAGGAGGATACGCAGTATTTT. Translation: CASSHSLADLQEDTQYF.

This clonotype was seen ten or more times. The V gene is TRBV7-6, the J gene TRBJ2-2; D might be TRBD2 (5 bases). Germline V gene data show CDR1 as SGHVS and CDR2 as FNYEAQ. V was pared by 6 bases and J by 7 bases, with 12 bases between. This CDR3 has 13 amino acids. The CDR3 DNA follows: TGTGCCAGCAGTCCGAGGGTGGACGGGGAGCTGTTTTTT. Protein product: CASSPRVDGELFF.

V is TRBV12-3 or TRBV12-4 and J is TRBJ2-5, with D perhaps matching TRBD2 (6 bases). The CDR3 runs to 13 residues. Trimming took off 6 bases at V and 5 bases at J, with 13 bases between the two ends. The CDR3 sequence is CASSPRGTETQYF. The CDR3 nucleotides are TGTGCCAGCAGCCCCCGGGGGACGGAGACCCAGTACTTC.

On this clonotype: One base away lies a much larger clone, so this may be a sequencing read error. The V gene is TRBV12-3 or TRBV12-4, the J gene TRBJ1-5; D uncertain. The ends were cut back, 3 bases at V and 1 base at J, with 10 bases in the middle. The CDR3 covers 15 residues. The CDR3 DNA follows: TGTGCCAGCAGTTTTAGGCCGGACAGCAATCAGCCCCAGCATTTT. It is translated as CASSFRPDSNQPQHF.

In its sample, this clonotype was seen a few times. The chain's CDR3 is CATSDPGLAVNEQFF. The CDR3 DNA reads TGTGCCACCAGTGATCCGGGACTAGCGGTAAATGAGCAGTTCTTC. The chain links TRBV24-1 to TRBJ2-1; 11 nucleotides align to TRBD2. J gave up 7 bases and V 3 bases, and 4 bases lay outside the gene matches. The length of the CDR3 is 15 residues. Germline values: CDR1 KGHDR, CDR2 SFDVKD.

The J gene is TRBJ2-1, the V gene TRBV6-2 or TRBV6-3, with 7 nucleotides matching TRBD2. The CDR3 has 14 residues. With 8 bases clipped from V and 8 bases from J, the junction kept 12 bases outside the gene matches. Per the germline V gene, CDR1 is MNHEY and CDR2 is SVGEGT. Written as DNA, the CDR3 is TGTGCCAGCTCCACGGCCGCGGGGGAGGATGAGCAGTTCTTC. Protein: CASSTAAGEDEQFF.

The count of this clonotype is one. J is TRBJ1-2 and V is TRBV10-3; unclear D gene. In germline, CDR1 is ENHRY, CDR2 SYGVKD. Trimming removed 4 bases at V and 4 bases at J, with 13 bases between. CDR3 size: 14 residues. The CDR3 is CAISVPTLSYGYTF. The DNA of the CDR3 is TGTGCCATCAGTGTCCCCACTTTAAGCTATGGCTACACCTTC.

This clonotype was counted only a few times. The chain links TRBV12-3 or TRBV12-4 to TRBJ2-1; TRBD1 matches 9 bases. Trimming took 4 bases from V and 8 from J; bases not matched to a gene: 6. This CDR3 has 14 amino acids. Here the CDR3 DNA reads TGTGCCAGCAGTTCCAGGACAGGGGACTATGAGCAGTTCTTC. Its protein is CASSSRTGDYEQFF.

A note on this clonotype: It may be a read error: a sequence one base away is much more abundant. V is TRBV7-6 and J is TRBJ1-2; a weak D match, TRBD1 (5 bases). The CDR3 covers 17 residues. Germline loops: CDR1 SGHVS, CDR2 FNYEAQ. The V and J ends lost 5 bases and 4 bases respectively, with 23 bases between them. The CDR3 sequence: CASSINIVDGGTYGYTF. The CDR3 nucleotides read TGTGCCAGCAGCATAAATATTGTGGACGGGGGGACCTATGGCTACACCTTC.

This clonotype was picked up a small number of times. The CDR3 DNA reads TGTGCCAGCAGTTACCCTTCTAGCGGGGGGGCCTTGGATGAGCAGTTCTTC. This translates into CASSYPSSGGALDEQFF. The V and J genes are TRBV6-6 and TRBJ2-1; 12 nucleotides match TRBD2. The V gene end was trimmed by 2 bases and the J gene end by 8 bases; junction bases not matched to a gene: 10. The CDR3 runs 17 residues. From germline, CDR1 is MNHNY and CDR2 SVGAGI (reference sequence).

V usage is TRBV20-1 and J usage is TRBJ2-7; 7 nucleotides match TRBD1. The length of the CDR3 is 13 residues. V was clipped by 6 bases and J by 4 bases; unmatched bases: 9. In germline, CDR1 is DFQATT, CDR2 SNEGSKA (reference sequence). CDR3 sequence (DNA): TGCAGTGCCCGCATGGGCAGGGGGTACGAGCAGTACTTC. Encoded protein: CSARMGRGYEQYF.

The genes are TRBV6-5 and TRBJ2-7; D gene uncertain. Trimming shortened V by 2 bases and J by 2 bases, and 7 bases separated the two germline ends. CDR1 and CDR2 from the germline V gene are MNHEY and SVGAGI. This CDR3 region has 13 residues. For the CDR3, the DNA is TGTGCCAGCAGTTACGGCCATGCCTACGAGCAGTACTTC. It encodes CASSYGHAYEQYF.